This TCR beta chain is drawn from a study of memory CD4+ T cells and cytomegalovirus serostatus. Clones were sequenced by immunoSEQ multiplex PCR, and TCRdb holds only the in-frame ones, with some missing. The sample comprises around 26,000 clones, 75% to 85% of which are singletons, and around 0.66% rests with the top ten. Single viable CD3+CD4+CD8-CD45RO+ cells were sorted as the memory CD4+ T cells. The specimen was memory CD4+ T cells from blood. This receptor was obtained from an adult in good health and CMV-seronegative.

In nucleotides, the CDR3 is TGCGCCAGCAGCTTCTCCGGGACAGAAAACATTCAGTACTTC. This sequence encodes CASSFSGTENIQYF. The chain is built from TRBV5-1 and TRBJ2-4, with TRBD1 matching 7 bases. The germline V gene encodes CDR1 SGHRS and CDR2 YFSETQ. The CDR3 runs 14 residues. V shed 2 bases, J shed 5 bases, and the junction held 4 bases outside the gene matches.